The source of this T cell receptor beta chain is a study of T cell responses to AZD1222 COVID-19 vaccine. Study results and limitations: Baseline seropositives among AZD1222 recipients totaled only 5 to 7. A rise in Spike-specific TCR breadth and depth followed two AZD1222 doses. Regions 160-218 and 743-854 dominated among vaccine-associated CD4 TCRs spanning spike. Donors skewed white British and female; clonal diversity was possibly underestimated.

Sequenced by immunoSEQ multiplex PCR; TCRdb stores in-frame clones only, minus some. The sample includes roughly 92,000 clones, nearly 90% of them seen just once. Germline V lookup: CDR1 SGHDN, CDR2 FVKESK. Trimming pared 1 base from V and 4 bases from J, leaving 17 bases between. The length of the CDR3 is 18 residues. On this clone itself: Its antigen is as yet unknown.

The J gene is TRBJ2-6, the V gene TRBV14, with D hard to call. This clonotype was sampled from an adult in good health. The input for sequencing was peripheral blood, taken on day 0 of AZD1222 vaccination. This CDR3 is CASSQAPSRGVGANVLTF. The DNA of the CDR3 is TGTGCCAGCAGCCAAGCCCCCTCACGAGGAGTCGGGGCCAACGTCCTGACTTTC. Full variable domain (remainder filled in from reference TRBV14 and TRBJ2-6): EAGVTQFPSHSVIEKGQTVTLRCDPISGHDNLYWYRRVMGKEIKFLLHFVKESKQDESGMPNNRFLAERTGGTYSTLKVQPAELEDSGVYFCASSQAPSRGVGANVLTFGAGSRLTVL.